The rows below give T cell receptor beta chains drawn from one sample of a study of blood T cell repertoires in COVID-19. The repertoire was sequenced with immunoSEQ multiplex PCR; TCRdb's copy has only in-frame clones and lacks some. Among roughly 180,000 clones listed, roughly 80% were seen once. The sequencing input was peripheral blood. The receptors were gathered from a man aged 60 to 69 with active or convalescent COVID-19. Both conserved end residues are part of each CDR3. Each record gives: CDR3 protein, CDR3 DNA, J gene, D gene, V gene, clone size. A D gene is named only where the DNA matches it firmly. The listing skips clone size in some rows; elsewhere it reads once, few, many or a size class.

CDR3aa: CATSDAETGELFF
CDR3nt: TGTGCCACCAGTGATGCGGAGACCGGGGAGCTGTTTTTT
j_gene: TRBJ2-2
d_gene: NA
v_gene: TRBV24-1
abundance: NA

CDR3aa: CASSPRTGIGELFF
CDR3nt: TGTGCCAGCAGCCCCCGGACAGGGATCGGGGAGCTGTTTTTT
j_gene: TRBJ2-2
d_gene: TRBD1
v_gene: TRBV9
abundance: NA

CDR3aa: CASSQDRGAEQYF
CDR3nt: TGTGCCAGCAGTCAGGACAGGGGGGCCGAGCAGTACTTC
j_gene: TRBJ2-7
d_gene: TRBD1
v_gene: TRBV2
abundance: NA

CDR3aa: CASSQVPFNSPLHF
CDR3nt: TGCGCCAGCAGCCAAGTCCCCTTCAATTCACCCCTCCACTTT
j_gene: TRBJ1-6
d_gene: NA
v_gene: TRBV4-3
abundance: few

CDR3aa: CASSLRSLAGGFSGQFF
CDR3nt: TGTGCCAGCAGCTTGAGGTCCTTAGCGGGAGGATTCAGTGGGCAGTTCTTC
j_gene: TRBJ2-1
d_gene: TRBD2
v_gene: TRBV5-4
abundance: NA

CDR3aa: CASKATNSYEQYF
CDR3nt: TGTGCCAGCAAGGCTACTAACTCCTACGAGCAGTACTTC
j_gene: TRBJ2-7
d_gene: NA
v_gene: TRBV12-3/TRBV12-4
abundance: NA

CDR3aa: CASSLRYEQYF
CDR3nt: TGTGCCAGCAGCTTACGCTACGAGCAGTACTTC
j_gene: TRBJ2-7
d_gene: NA
v_gene: TRBV7-2
abundance: NA

CDR3aa: CASSFGPSPPETQYF
CDR3nt: TGTGCCAGCAGCTTTGGGCCTTCTCCTCCGGAGACCCAGTACTTC
j_gene: TRBJ2-5
d_gene: NA
v_gene: TRBV7-2
abundance: NA

CDR3aa: CASSQGVAGAPGELFF
CDR3nt: TGCGCCAGCAGCCAAGGGGTAGCGGGAGCCCCCGGGGAGCTGTTTTTT
j_gene: TRBJ2-2
d_gene: TRBD2
v_gene: TRBV4-3
abundance: NA

CDR3aa: CASRDDSRREHF
CDR3nt: TGTGCCAGCAGGGACGACAGCAGAAGAGAGCATTTT
j_gene: TRBJ1-5
d_gene: NA
v_gene: TRBV28
abundance: NA

CDR3aa: CASSQGPGENQPQHF
CDR3nt: TGTGCCAGCAGCCAAGGACCAGGGGAGAATCAGCCCCAGCATTTT
j_gene: TRBJ1-5
d_gene: NA
v_gene: TRBV3-1/TRBV3-2
abundance: NA

CDR3aa: CASSLELAGGITNEQYF
CDR3nt: TGTGCCAGCAGCTTAGAGCTAGCGGGAGGTATTACCAACGAGCAGTACTTC
j_gene: TRBJ2-7
d_gene: TRBD2
v_gene: TRBV7-2
abundance: NA

CDR3aa: CATSEDLGLAAGELFF
CDR3nt: TGTGCCACCAGTGAGGATTTGGGACTAGCGGCCGGGGAGCTGTTTTTT
j_gene: TRBJ2-2
d_gene: TRBD2
v_gene: TRBV24-1
abundance: once

CDR3aa: CASSTLIQETQYF
CDR3nt: TGTGCCAGCAGCACCCTAATTCAAGAGACCCAGTACTTC
j_gene: TRBJ2-5
d_gene: NA
v_gene: TRBV28
abundance: NA

CDR3aa: CASSLTRRQTQYF
CDR3nt: TGTGCCAGCAGTCTCACTAGGAGACAGACCCAGTACTTC
j_gene: TRBJ2-5
d_gene: NA
v_gene: TRBV6-5
abundance: once

CDR3aa: CASSLGQGAYEQYF
CDR3nt: TGTGCCAGCAGCTTGGGGCAGGGGGCCTACGAGCAGTACTTC
j_gene: TRBJ2-7
d_gene: TRBD1
v_gene: TRBV5-6
abundance: NA

CDR3aa: CASSSPTAYYEQYF
CDR3nt: TGTGCCAGCAGCTCCCCCACAGCCTACTACGAGCAGTACTTC
j_gene: TRBJ2-7
d_gene: NA
v_gene: TRBV7-2
abundance: NA

CDR3aa: CASSEKASGIYGDTQYF
CDR3nt: TGCGCCAGCAGTGAGAAAGCTAGCGGGATTTATGGAGATACGCAGTATTTT
j_gene: TRBJ2-3
d_gene: TRBD2
v_gene: TRBV10-2
abundance: NA

CDR3aa: CSAEIRETQYF
CDR3nt: TGCAGTGCTGAGATTCGAGAGACCCAGTACTTC
j_gene: TRBJ2-5
d_gene: NA
v_gene: TRBV20-1
abundance: NA

CDR3aa: CASSLDFQGPDTQYF
CDR3nt: TGTGCCAGCAGCTTAGATTTTCAGGGCCCAGATACGCAGTATTTT
j_gene: TRBJ2-3
d_gene: NA
v_gene: TRBV7-9
abundance: few

CDR3aa: CASSPRAREGTDTQYF
CDR3nt: TGCGCCAGCAGCCCAAGGGCGCGGGAGGGCACAGATACGCAGTATTTT
j_gene: TRBJ2-3
d_gene: TRBD2
v_gene: TRBV4-3
abundance: NA

CDR3aa: CASSSFPGAETQYF
CDR3nt: TGTGCCAGCAGCTCGTTTCCAGGGGCGGAGACCCAGTACTTC
j_gene: TRBJ2-5
d_gene: NA
v_gene: TRBV9
abundance: few

CDR3aa: CASRPRGAKNIQYF
CDR3nt: TGTGCCAGTAGGCCCAGGGGGGCCAAAAACATTCAGTACTTC
j_gene: TRBJ2-4
d_gene: TRBD1
v_gene: TRBV19
abundance: NA

CDR3aa: CASSYIQMYEQYF
CDR3nt: TGTGCCAGCAGTTACATCCAGATGTACGAGCAGTACTTC
j_gene: TRBJ2-7
d_gene: NA
v_gene: TRBV6-5
abundance: once

CDR3aa: CASSVAVGGDYGYTF
CDR3nt: TGTGCCAGCAGCGTAGCTGTGGGCGGGGACTATGGCTACACCTTC
j_gene: TRBJ1-2
d_gene: NA
v_gene: TRBV9
abundance: NA

CDR3aa: CASKGARGGTEAFF
CDR3nt: TGTGCCAGCAAGGGGGCCAGGGGTGGGACTGAAGCTTTCTTT
j_gene: TRBJ1-1
d_gene: TRBD1
v_gene: TRBV7-2
abundance: NA

CDR3aa: CASSLSRLAPNTQYF
CDR3nt: TGTGCCAGCAGCTTATCAAGACTAGCTCCAAATACGCAGTATTTT
j_gene: TRBJ2-3
d_gene: TRBD2
v_gene: TRBV7-2
abundance: NA

CDR3aa: CSVANRGLTEAFF
CDR3nt: TGCAGCGTTGCAAACAGGGGCCTCACTGAAGCTTTCTTT
j_gene: TRBJ1-1
d_gene: TRBD1
v_gene: TRBV29-1
abundance: NA

CDR3aa: CASSFSEAYEQYF
CDR3nt: TGTGCCAGCAGTTTTTCGGAGGCCTACGAGCAGTACTTC
j_gene: TRBJ2-7
d_gene: NA
v_gene: TRBV7-9
abundance: NA

CDR3aa: CASSIDGDSYNEQFF
CDR3nt: TGTGCCAGCAGCATAGACGGAGACTCCTACAATGAGCAGTTCTTC
j_gene: TRBJ2-1
d_gene: NA
v_gene: TRBV5-5
abundance: NA

CDR3aa: CASSLFLAGGGTDTQYF
CDR3nt: TGCGCCAGCAGCTTGTTCCTAGCGGGAGGAGGTACAGATACGCAGTATTTT
j_gene: TRBJ2-3
d_gene: TRBD2
v_gene: TRBV5-1
abundance: NA

CDR3aa: CASSLGLAGSSYNEQFF
CDR3nt: TGTGCCAGCAGTCTAGGACTAGCGGGAAGCTCCTACAATGAGCAGTTCTTC
j_gene: TRBJ2-1
d_gene: TRBD2
v_gene: TRBV28
abundance: once

CDR3aa: CASSSGTGGTQYF
CDR3nt: TGTGCCAGCAGCTCGGGGACAGGGGGGACCCAGTACTTC
j_gene: TRBJ2-5
d_gene: TRBD1
v_gene: TRBV14
abundance: NA

CDR3aa: CASSLQGHVGETQYF
CDR3nt: TGCGCCAGCAGCTTGCAGGGGCATGTCGGAGAGACCCAGTACTTC
j_gene: TRBJ2-5
d_gene: NA
v_gene: TRBV5-1
abundance: NA

CDR3aa: CASRPDSYANYGYTF
CDR3nt: TGTGCCAGCAGACCCGACAGCTACGCTAACTATGGCTACACCTTC
j_gene: TRBJ1-2
d_gene: NA
v_gene: TRBV7-6
abundance: NA

CDR3aa: CASSLALSGSYNEQFF
CDR3nt: TGCGCCAGCAGCTTGGCCTTGAGCGGCTCCTACAATGAGCAGTTCTTC
j_gene: TRBJ2-1
d_gene: NA
v_gene: TRBV5-1
abundance: few

CDR3aa: CASSFGQLAFF
CDR3nt: TGTGCCAGCAGTTTTGGGCAACTGGCTTTCTTT
j_gene: TRBJ1-1
d_gene: NA
v_gene: TRBV27
abundance: NA

CDR3aa: CASSPRQGGEQYF
CDR3nt: TGTGCCAGCAGCCCCAGACAGGGGGGCGAGCAGTACTTC
j_gene: TRBJ2-7
d_gene: TRBD1
v_gene: TRBV3-1/TRBV3-2
abundance: many

CDR3aa: CASGFSRDTQYF
CDR3nt: TGTGCTAGTGGTTTTAGCAGAGATACGCAGTATTTT
j_gene: TRBJ2-3
d_gene: NA
v_gene: TRBV12-5
abundance: NA

CDR3aa: CAWSVGTGRHWNTEAFF
CDR3nt: TGTGCCTGGAGTGTGGGGACAGGTCGCCATTGGAACACTGAAGCTTTCTTT
j_gene: TRBJ1-1
d_gene: TRBD1
v_gene: TRBV30
abundance: NA

CDR3aa: CSVQGNMGNTIYF
CDR3nt: TGCAGCGTACAGGGTAATATGGGAAACACCATATATTTT
j_gene: TRBJ1-3
d_gene: NA
v_gene: TRBV29-1
abundance: NA

CDR3aa: CAVTGGSGMVDTQYF
CDR3nt: TGTGCAGTCACCGGGGGTAGCGGGATGGTAGATACGCAGTATTTT
j_gene: TRBJ2-3
d_gene: TRBD2
v_gene: TRBV7-2
abundance: NA

CDR3aa: CASSLGAFRWTQPQHF
CDR3nt: TGTGCCAGCAGCTTAGGGGCATTCCGGTGGACACAGCCCCAGCATTTT
j_gene: TRBJ1-5
d_gene: NA
v_gene: TRBV7-2
abundance: NA

CDR3aa: CASSEAQVEYNEQFF
CDR3nt: TGTGCCAGCAGTGAAGCGCAGGTGGAATACAATGAGCAGTTCTTC
j_gene: TRBJ2-1
d_gene: NA
v_gene: TRBV6-1
abundance: NA

CDR3aa: CASSPRHTQGTEAFF
CDR3nt: TGTGCCAGCAGCCCGAGACACACCCAGGGTACTGAAGCTTTCTTT
j_gene: TRBJ1-1
d_gene: NA
v_gene: TRBV13
abundance: few

CDR3aa: CASSLSLTGGDQETQYF
CDR3nt: TGTGCCAGCAGTTTATCCTTGACAGGGGGCGACCAAGAGACCCAGTACTTC
j_gene: TRBJ2-5
d_gene: TRBD1
v_gene: TRBV28
abundance: NA

CDR3aa: CASRPAGAADTQYF
CDR3nt: TGTGCCAGTAGACCAGCGGGAGCGGCAGATACGCAGTATTTT
j_gene: TRBJ2-3
d_gene: TRBD2
v_gene: TRBV19
abundance: NA

CDR3aa: CASSLDRNIQYF
CDR3nt: TGTGCCAGCAGCCTTGACAGAAACATTCAGTACTTC
j_gene: TRBJ2-4
d_gene: NA
v_gene: TRBV7-9
abundance: NA

CDR3aa: CSVDFSTYGYGYTF
CDR3nt: TGCAGCGTTGATTTCTCGACATATGGCTATGGCTACACCTTC
j_gene: TRBJ1-2
d_gene: NA
v_gene: TRBV29-1
abundance: NA

CDR3aa: CASSPVEANTGELFF
CDR3nt: TGTGCCAGTAGTCCAGTGGAGGCGAACACCGGGGAGCTGTTTTTT
j_gene: TRBJ2-2
d_gene: NA
v_gene: TRBV19
abundance: NA

CDR3aa: CASSPDWVGNEQYF
CDR3nt: TGTGCCAGCAGCCCCGACTGGGTTGGTAACGAGCAGTACTTC
j_gene: TRBJ2-7
d_gene: NA
v_gene: TRBV11-2
abundance: NA

CDR3aa: CASNPVGRTSGATGEQYF
CDR3nt: TGTGCCAGCAACCCGGTGGGGCGGACTAGCGGGGCGACAGGCGAGCAGTACTTC
j_gene: TRBJ2-7
d_gene: TRBD2
v_gene: TRBV6-2/TRBV6-3
abundance: NA

CDR3aa: CASSPQRTGDGYTF
CDR3nt: TGTGCCAGCTCACCGCAGCGGACAGGGGATGGCTACACCTTC
j_gene: TRBJ1-2
d_gene: TRBD1
v_gene: TRBV18
abundance: NA